This T cell receptor (beta chain) was captured in a study of CD8+CD57+ T cells in acquired aplastic anemia. In the study overall: On average, sorted CD4+ and CD8+ cells gave 3.2 ug of DNA.

The CDR3 sequence is 14 residues long. In germline, CDR1 is LNHDA, CDR2 SQIVND (reference sequence). With 6 bases removed from V and 7 bases from J, the gap between germline ends came to 13 bases. For CDR3 and TCR beta VDJ profiling, genomic DNA was the template used. MiXCR, applied by TCRdb to the reads, yields one record per CDR3 protein. The table records about 270,000 distinct CDR3 sequences, approximately 79% of them present only once. On this clonotype: Antigen: not known.

Whoever was chosen for sequencing had shown CD8+CD57+ cell expansion by flow cytometry. Patients, without exception, had severe acquired aplastic anemia. No patient had been given any therapy when blood was sampled. General study findings and limits: Between patients and controls, twenty-nine CD8+ CDR3 sequences were found in common.

The TCR comes from a human donor with aplastic anemia. V is TRBV19 and J is TRBJ1-6, with D hard to call. The source material was sorted CD4+, CD8+, or CD8+CD57+ T cells (not recorded which) from PBMCs. CDR3 nucleotide sequence: TGTGCCAGTAGAAAAGCCGGAGAAAATTCACCCCTCCACTTT. This gives the protein CASRKAGENSPLHF.